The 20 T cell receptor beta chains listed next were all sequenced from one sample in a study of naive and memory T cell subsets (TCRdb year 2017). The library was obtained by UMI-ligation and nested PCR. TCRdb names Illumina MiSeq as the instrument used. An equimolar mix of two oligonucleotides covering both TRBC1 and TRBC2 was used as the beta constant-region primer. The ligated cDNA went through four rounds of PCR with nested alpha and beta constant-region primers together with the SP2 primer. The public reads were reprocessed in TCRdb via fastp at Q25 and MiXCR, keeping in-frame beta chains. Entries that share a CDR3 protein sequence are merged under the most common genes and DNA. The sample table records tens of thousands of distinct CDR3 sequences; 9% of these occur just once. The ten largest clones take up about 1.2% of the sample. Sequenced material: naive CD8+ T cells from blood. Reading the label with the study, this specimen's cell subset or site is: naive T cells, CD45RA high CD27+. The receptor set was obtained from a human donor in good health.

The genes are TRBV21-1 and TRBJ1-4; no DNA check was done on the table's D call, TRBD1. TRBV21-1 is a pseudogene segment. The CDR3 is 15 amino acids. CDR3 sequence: CASSKRKGGGEKLFF. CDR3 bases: TGTGCCAGCAGCAAGAGGAAGGGGGGCGGCGAAAAACTGTTTTTT.

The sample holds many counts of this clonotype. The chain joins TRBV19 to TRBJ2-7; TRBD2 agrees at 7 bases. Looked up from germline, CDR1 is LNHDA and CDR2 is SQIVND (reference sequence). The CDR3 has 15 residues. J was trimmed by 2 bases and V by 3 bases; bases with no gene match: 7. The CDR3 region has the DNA TGTGCCAGTAGTATCCTGGGAGGGGTGGCCTACGAGCAGTACTTC. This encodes CASSILGGVAYEQYF.

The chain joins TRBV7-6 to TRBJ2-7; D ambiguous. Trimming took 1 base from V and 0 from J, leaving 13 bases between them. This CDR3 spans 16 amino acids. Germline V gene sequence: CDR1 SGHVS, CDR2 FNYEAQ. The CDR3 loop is CASSLDPGPASYEQYF. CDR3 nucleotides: TGTGCCAGCAGCTTAGACCCCGGGCCGGCCTCCTACGAGCAGTACTTC.

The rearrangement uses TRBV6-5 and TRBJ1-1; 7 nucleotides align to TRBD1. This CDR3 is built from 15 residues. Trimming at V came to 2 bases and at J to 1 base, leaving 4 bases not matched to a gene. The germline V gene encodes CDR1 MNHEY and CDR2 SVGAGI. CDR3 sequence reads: CASSYLPGGNTEAFF. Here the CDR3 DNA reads TGTGCCAGCAGTTACCTTCCAGGGGGGAACACTGAAGCTTTCTTT.

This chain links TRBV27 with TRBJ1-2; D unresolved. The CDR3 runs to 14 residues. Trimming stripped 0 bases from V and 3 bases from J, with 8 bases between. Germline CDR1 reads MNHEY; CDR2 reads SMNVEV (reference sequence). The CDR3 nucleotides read TGTGCCAGCAGTTTATCCCTGGGAGACTATGGCTACACCTTC. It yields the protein CASSLSLGDYGYTF.

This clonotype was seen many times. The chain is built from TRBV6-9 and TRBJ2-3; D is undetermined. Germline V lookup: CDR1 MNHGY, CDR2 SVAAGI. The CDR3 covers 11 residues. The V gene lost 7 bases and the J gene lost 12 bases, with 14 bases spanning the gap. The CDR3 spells CASTEWGNQYF. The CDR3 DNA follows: TGTGCCAGCACAGAGTGGGGAAATCAGTATTTT.

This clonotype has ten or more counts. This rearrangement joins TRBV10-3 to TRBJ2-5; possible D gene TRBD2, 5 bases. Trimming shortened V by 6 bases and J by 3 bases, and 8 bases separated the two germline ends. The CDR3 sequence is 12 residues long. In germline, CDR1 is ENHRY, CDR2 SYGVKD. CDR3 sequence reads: CAIRDGKETQYF. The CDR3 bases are TGTGCCATCAGGGACGGGAAAGAGACCCAGTACTTC.

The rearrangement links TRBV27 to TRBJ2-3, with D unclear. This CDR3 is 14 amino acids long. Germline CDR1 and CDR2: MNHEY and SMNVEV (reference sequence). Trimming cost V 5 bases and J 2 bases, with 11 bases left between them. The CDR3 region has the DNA TGTGCCAGCAGTAGGGTCTCCAACACAGATACGCAGTATTTT. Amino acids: CASSRVSNTDTQYF.

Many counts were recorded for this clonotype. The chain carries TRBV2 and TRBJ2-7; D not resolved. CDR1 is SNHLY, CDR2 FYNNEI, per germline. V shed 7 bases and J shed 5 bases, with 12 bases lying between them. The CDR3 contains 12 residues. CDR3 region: CASTGNFNEQYF. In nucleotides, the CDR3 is TGTGCCAGCACCGGAAACTTTAACGAGCAGTACTTC.

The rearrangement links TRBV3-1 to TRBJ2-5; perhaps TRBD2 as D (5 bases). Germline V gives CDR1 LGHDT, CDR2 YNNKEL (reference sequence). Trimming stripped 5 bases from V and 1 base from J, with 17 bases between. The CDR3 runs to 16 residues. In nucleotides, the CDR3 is TGTGCCAGCAGCACCCGGGCGGGTTGGTTCCAAGAGACCCAGTACTTC. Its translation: CASSTRAGWFQETQYF.

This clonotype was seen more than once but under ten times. CDR3 DNA sequence: TGTGCCAGCAGTTTATGGGCAGGGGCTAGATCTGGCTACACCTTC. Translating gives CASSLWAGARSGYTF. The V and J genes are TRBV28 and TRBJ1-2; maybe TRBD1 (6 bases). The germline V and J ends were trimmed by 0 bases and 7 bases, with 15 bases remaining between them. Germline V gene data show CDR1 as MDHEN and CDR2 as SYDVKM. This CDR3 contains 15 residues.

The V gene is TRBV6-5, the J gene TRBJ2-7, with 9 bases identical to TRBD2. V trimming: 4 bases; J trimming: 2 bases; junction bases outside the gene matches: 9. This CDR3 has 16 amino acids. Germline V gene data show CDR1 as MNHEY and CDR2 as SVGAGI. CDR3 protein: CASSSTSGDRAYEQYF. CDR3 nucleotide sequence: TGTGCCAGCAGTTCGACTAGCGGAGATAGAGCCTACGAGCAGTACTTC.

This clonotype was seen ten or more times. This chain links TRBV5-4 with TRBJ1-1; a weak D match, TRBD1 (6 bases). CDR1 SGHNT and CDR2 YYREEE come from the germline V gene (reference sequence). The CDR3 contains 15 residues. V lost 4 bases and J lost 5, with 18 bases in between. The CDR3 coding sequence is TGTGCCAGCAGCCGGGGGGGGCAGGGAAGAACTGAAGCTTTCTTT. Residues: CASSRGGQGRTEAFF.

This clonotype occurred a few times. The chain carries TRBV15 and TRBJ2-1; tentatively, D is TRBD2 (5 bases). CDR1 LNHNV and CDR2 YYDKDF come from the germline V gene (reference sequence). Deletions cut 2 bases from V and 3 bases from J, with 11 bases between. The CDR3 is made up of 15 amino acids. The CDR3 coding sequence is TGTGCCACCAGCAGAACCCGCGAGGGCTACAATGAGCAGTTCTTC. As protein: CATSRTREGYNEQFF.

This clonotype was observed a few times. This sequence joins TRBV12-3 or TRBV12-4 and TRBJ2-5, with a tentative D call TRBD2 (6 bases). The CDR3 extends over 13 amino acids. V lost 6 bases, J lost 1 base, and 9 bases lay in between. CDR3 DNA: TGTGCCAGCAGGACGGGACTCCAAGAGACCCAGTACTTC. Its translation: CASRTGLQETQYF.

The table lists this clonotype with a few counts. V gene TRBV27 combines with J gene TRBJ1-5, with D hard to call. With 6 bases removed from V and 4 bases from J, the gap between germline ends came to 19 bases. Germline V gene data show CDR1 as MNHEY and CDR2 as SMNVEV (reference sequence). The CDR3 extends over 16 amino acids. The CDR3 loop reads CASSPLGASENQPQHF. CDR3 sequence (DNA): TGTGCCAGCAGCCCGTTGGGCGCTTCCGAAAATCAGCCCCAGCATTTT.

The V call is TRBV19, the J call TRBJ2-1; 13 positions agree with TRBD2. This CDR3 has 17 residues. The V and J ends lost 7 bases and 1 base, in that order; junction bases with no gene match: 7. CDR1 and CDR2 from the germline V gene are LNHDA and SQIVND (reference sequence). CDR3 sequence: CASISGTSGNSYNEQFF. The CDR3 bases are TGTGCCAGTATCTCCGGGACTAGCGGGAATTCCTACAATGAGCAGTTCTTC.

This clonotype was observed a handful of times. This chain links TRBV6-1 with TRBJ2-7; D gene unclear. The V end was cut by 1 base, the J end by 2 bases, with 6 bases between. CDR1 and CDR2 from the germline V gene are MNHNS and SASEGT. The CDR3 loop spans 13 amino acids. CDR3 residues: CASSEEDPYEQYF. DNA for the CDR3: TGTGCCAGCAGTGAAGAGGACCCCTACGAGCAGTACTTC.

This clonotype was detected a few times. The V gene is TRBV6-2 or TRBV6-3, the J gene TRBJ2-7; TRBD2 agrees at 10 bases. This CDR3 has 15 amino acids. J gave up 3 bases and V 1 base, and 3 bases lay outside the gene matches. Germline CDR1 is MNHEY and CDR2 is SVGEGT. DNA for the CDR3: TGTGCCAGCAGTTACTTCGGGACTAGCGACTACGAGCAGTACTTC. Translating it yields CASSYFGTSDYEQYF.

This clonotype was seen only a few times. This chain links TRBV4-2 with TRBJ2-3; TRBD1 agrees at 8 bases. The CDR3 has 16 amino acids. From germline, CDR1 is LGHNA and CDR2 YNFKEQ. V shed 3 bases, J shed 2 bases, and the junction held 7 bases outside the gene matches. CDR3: CASSHYTDRDTDTQYF. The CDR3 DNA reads TGTGCCAGCAGCCACTACACGGACAGGGACACAGATACGCAGTATTTT.